Presented here are 3 T cell receptor beta chains from one specimen sequenced in a study of blood T cell repertoires in COVID-19. Generated by immunoSEQ multiplex PCR, the TCRdb table keeps only in-frame clones and is missing some. The table shows approximately 240,000 clones, with approximately 84% occurring only once. Sequencing input: peripheral blood. Receptor source: a man aged 50 to 59 who had recovered from COVID-19.

This clone occurred a few times. This chain joins TRBV4-1 and TRBJ2-1, with a possible D match to TRBD2 (6 bases). The CDR3 covers 16 residues. Trimming cost V 0 bases and J 8 bases, with 17 bases left between them. The germline CDR1 and CDR2 sequences are MGHRA and YSYEKL. The CDR3 loop is CASSQDVSGGSYEQFF. As DNA, the CDR3 is TGCGCCAGCAGCCAAGATGTCAGTGGGGGGAGCTATGAGCAGTTCTTC.

J is TRBJ1-3 and V is TRBV25-1; TRBD1 might be the D (6 bases). Between the trimmed V and J ends, which lost 4 bases and 4 bases, there was a span of 14 bases. The V gene's germline CDR1 is MGHDK and CDR2 SYGVNS. The CDR3 spans 15 residues. Here the CDR3 DNA reads TGTGCCAGCAGTGTAGCCGGGGGGCAAGGAAACACCATATATTTT. It yields the protein CASSVAGGQGNTIYF.

The J gene is TRBJ1-5, the V gene TRBV28; D remains unclear. This CDR3 comprises 13 residues. Germline loops: CDR1 MDHEN, CDR2 SYDVKM. V was cut by 6 bases and J by 6 bases, with 12 bases left in between. The DNA of the CDR3 is TGTGCCAGCAGGGAAGGCGGTGGTCAGCCCCAGCATTTT. Amino acids: CASREGGGQPQHF.